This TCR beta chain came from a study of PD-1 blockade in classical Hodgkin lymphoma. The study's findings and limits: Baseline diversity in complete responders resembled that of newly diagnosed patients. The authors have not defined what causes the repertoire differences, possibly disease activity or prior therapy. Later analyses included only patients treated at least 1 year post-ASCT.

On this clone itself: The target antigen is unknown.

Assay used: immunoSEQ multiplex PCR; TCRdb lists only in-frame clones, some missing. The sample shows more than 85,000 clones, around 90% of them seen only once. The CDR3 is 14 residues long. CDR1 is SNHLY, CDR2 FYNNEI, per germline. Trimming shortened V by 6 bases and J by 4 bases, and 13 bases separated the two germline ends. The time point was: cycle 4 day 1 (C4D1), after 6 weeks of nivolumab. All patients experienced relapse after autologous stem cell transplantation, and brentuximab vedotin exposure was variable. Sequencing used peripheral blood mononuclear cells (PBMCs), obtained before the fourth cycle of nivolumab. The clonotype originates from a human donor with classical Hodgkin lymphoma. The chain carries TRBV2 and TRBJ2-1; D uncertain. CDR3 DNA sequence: TGTGCCAGCAGGCCGGTTGACTCGTACAATGAGCAGTTCTTC. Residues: CASRPVDSYNEQFF.